The 3 T cell receptor beta chains given below trace back to one sample, sequenced in a study of post-analysis software for immune sequencing data. Whole-study results and caveats: TRBV segments more frequent in patients than in controls numbered five and included TRBV5-6, TRBV5-1 and TRBV20-1.

Which antigens these TCRs recognize remains unknown. TCR beta libraries were prepared from cDNA with unique molecular identifiers. Via MiXCR, TCRdb re-called the PCR reads, giving one row per CDR3 protein. The data hold more than 350,000 distinct CDR3 sequences, with roughly 40% observed a single time. Material: blood. Receptor source: a girl aged 2-9 years with multiple sclerosis.

Concerning this clonotype: An end of the junction does not agree with germline; a read error may underlie this. This chain joins TRBV3-1 and TRBJ1-2; D remains ambiguous. CDR3 length: 14 residues. The germline gives CDR1 LGHDT, CDR2 YNNKEL (reference sequence). DNA for the CDR3: TGTGCCAGCAGCCAAGGGGCGGCCAACTATGGCCACACCTTC. This codes for CASSQGAANYGHTF.

There are a few counts of this clonotype. The rearrangement joins TRBV12-3 or TRBV12-4 to TRBJ2-7, with D perhaps TRBD2 (5 bases). Trimming took off 5 bases at V and 3 bases at J, with 5 bases between the two ends. The CDR3 has 11 amino acids. The CDR3 nucleotides are TGTGCCAGCAGTGGACTCTACGAGCAGTACTTC. The encoded protein is CASSGLYEQYF.

This clonotype was counted a single time. The DNA of the CDR3 is TGTGCCAGCAGCTTGGGCGGGACACGTCGACACGGGTATAATTCACCCCTCCACTTT. Translation gives CASSLGGTRRHGYNSPLHF. The genes are TRBV5-6 and TRBJ1-6, with D maybe TRBD1 (6 bases). CDR1 SGHDT and CDR2 YYEEEE come from the germline V gene. V was trimmed by 0 bases and J by 4 bases, leaving 20 bases between them. CDR3 length: 19 amino acids.